Below, 21 T cell receptor beta chains from the same sample are listed, as sequenced in a study of blood T cell repertoires in COVID-19. Using immunoSEQ multiplex PCR, the repertoire was profiled, and TCRdb retains in-frame clones only, with some absent. In the table there are over 150,000 clones, about four fifths of which are singletons. Source material: peripheral blood. The receptors originated from a woman of 80 years or more with acute or convalescent COVID-19.

The CDR3 protein is CASSPRTSGAPAYF. CDR3 bases: TGTGCCAGCAGCCCACGGACTAGCGGGGCCCCTGCGTACTTC. V is TRBV4-2 and J is TRBJ2-5, with 12 nucleotides matching TRBD2. Looked up from germline, CDR1 is LGHNA and CDR2 is YNFKEQ. V gave up 4 bases and J gave up 13 bases; unmatched junction bases: 10. The CDR3 runs to 14 residues.

This clone was counted a single time. The rearrangement links TRBV30 to TRBJ1-5, with D maybe TRBD1 (5 bases). Germline assignment: CDR1 GTSNPN and CDR2 SVGIG (reference sequence). Trimming removed 3 bases from V and 6 bases from J, with 12 bases in between. The CDR3 totals 13 residues. The CDR3 sequence is CAWSGGRGQPQHF. In nucleotides, the CDR3 is TGTGCCTGGAGCGGGGGACGCGGTCAGCCCCAGCATTTT.

The chain links TRBV12-3 or TRBV12-4 to TRBJ1-3; D is ambiguous. This CDR3 has 13 amino acids. The ends were cut back, 3 bases at V and 0 bases at J, with 3 bases in the middle. Here the CDR3 reads CASSFHSGNTIYF. The CDR3 nucleotides read TGTGCCAGCAGTTTCCACTCTGGAAACACCATATATTTT.

The chain is built from TRBV2 and TRBJ2-4; 9 nucleotides align to TRBD2. V was clipped by 6 bases and J by 10 bases; unmatched bases: 10. The CDR3 consists of 14 residues. Per the germline V gene, CDR1 is SNHLY and CDR2 is FYNNEI. This CDR3 is CASRASGGPVIQYF. The CDR3 DNA follows: TGTGCCAGCAGAGCCAGCGGGGGGCCTGTAATTCAGTACTTC.

This clone was observed a single time. The chain has TRBV5-1 and TRBJ2-5; 11 bases match TRBD1. From germline, CDR1 is SGHRS and CDR2 YFSETQ. Unmatched junction bases numbered 0, after V lost 4 bases and J lost 1 base. The CDR3 sequence is 14 residues long. In DNA, the CDR3 is TGCGCCAGCAGCGGGACAGGGGGCCAAGAGACCCAGTACTTC. This translates into CASSGTGGQETQYF.

This clone was observed a single time. The V and J genes are TRBV6-1 and TRBJ2-5; 8 bases fit TRBD1. The CDR3 consists of 16 residues. Losses at the gene ends were 0 bases for V and 5 bases for J; bases not matched to a gene: 8. The germline CDR1 and CDR2 sequences are MNHNS and SASEGT. CDR3 region: CASSEAWAGGRETQYF. In DNA, the CDR3 is TGTGCCAGCAGTGAAGCATGGGCAGGGGGCCGCGAGACCCAGTACTTC.

V and J are TRBV6-5 and TRBJ1-5; D ambiguous. Germline V CDR1 and CDR2: MNHEY, SVGAGI. CDR3 size: 16 residues. V gave up 4 bases and J gave up 0 bases, with 13 bases separating them. CDR3 bases: TGTGCCAGCAGTTCACCCGTCGGGGTTAGCAATCAGCCCCAGCATTTT. Residues: CASSSPVGVSNQPQHF.

The chain is built from TRBV6-6 and TRBJ1-1; 7 nucleotides agree with TRBD1. CDR1 and CDR2 from the germline V gene are MNHNY and SVGAGI (reference sequence). This CDR3 spans 13 amino acids. Germline trimming cut 11 bases from V and 2 bases from J; bases unmatched to any gene: 8. This CDR3 reads CAGRTGENTEAFF. The CDR3 nucleotides are TGTGCCGGTAGGACAGGCGAAAACACTGAAGCTTTCTTT.

This clone was counted between two and nine times. The chain joins TRBV5-8 to TRBJ1-1; D not certain. Germline CDR1 is SGHTS and CDR2 is YDEGEE. The V end was cut by 0 bases, the J end by 4 bases, with 16 bases between. The CDR3 has 16 residues. This CDR3 is CASSLAIPVALTEAFF. In DNA, the CDR3 is TGTGCCAGCAGCTTGGCCATCCCAGTGGCTCTCACTGAAGCTTTCTTT.

The sample holds a few counts of this clone. The chain carries TRBV5-1 and TRBJ1-4; maybe TRBD1 (6 bases). Trimming shortened V by 5 bases and J by 4 bases, and 15 bases separated the two germline ends. The germline V gene has CDR1 SGHRS and CDR2 YFSETQ. There are 15 residues in the CDR3. CDR3 in DNA: TGCGCCAGCAGGTCGGCGGCAGGGGATAATGAAAAACTGTTTTTT. Translating gives CASRSAAGDNEKLFF.

The rearrangement uses TRBV3-1 (or the pseudogene TRBV3-2) and TRBJ1-2; D possibly corresponds to TRBD1 (6 bases). The V and J ends lost 0 bases and 3 bases respectively, with 11 bases between them. The germline CDR1 and CDR2 sequences are LGHDT and YNNKEL (reference sequence). The CDR3 spans 15 residues. DNA of the CDR3: TGTGCCAGCAGCCAAGATCGGGGGGCGTACTATGGCTACACCTTC. Translating gives CASSQDRGAYYGYTF.

The chain links TRBV6-5 to TRBJ2-4, with a weak D call TRBD1 (6 bases). Germline V CDR1 and CDR2: MNHEY, SVGAGI. The germline V and J ends were trimmed by 7 bases and 7 bases, with 20 bases remaining between them. The CDR3 totals 15 residues. CDR3 amino acids: CASKLQGEGSNIQYF. CDR3 DNA: TGTGCCAGCAAACTACAGGGTGAGGGGAGTAACATTCAGTACTTC.

This clone was seen only once. The chain uses TRBV7-9 and TRBJ1-1; no clear D. The germline V and J ends were trimmed by 6 bases and 3 bases, with 14 bases remaining between them. Germline CDR1 SEHNR, CDR2 FQNEAQ (reference sequence). The CDR3 length is 14 residues. CDR3 bases: TGTGCCAGCAGTCTTAGGGATAGCGACACTGAAGCTTTCTTT. Translation: CASSLRDSDTEAFF. Full variable domain (rest looked up from reference TRBV7-9 and TRBJ1-1): DTGVSQNPRHKITKRGQNVTFRCDPISEHNRLYWYRQTLGQGPEFLTYFQNEAQLEKSRLLSDRFSAERPKGSFSTLEIQRTEQGDSAMYLCASSLRDSDTEAFFGQGTRLTVV.

This sequence joins TRBV19 and TRBJ1-2; 7 nucleotides line up with TRBD1. The V gene's germline CDR1 is LNHDA and CDR2 SQIVND (reference sequence). The CDR3 spans 14 residues. Losses at the gene ends were 6 bases for V and 0 bases for J; bases not matched to a gene: 4. CDR3 amino acids: CASSRDSANYGYTF. DNA of the CDR3: TGTGCCAGTAGCAGGGACAGCGCTAACTATGGCTACACCTTC.

Only a few counts were recorded for this clone. The chain links TRBV18 to TRBJ1-4; D is possibly TRBD1 (5 bases). Germline-derived CDR1 and CDR2 are KGHSH and LQKENI. V was clipped by 2 bases and J by 5 bases, with 18 bases between them. This CDR3 region has 17 residues. CDR3 amino acids: CASSPRISAGQNEKLFF. The CDR3 nucleotides read TGTGCCAGCTCACCAAGGATTTCGGCAGGGCAGAATGAAAAACTGTTTTTT.

The chain has TRBV11-2 and TRBJ2-2; 11 positions match TRBD2. There are 16 residues in the CDR3. Per the germline V gene, CDR1 is SGHAT and CDR2 is FQNNGV. V trimming: 2 bases; J trimming: 4 bases; junction bases outside the gene matches: 3. The CDR3 DNA reads TGTGCCAGCAGCTTACGGCTAGCGGGAGGCACCGGGGAGCTGTTTTTT. Protein product: CASSLRLAGGTGELFF.

J is TRBJ1-2 and V is TRBV7-2; perhaps TRBD1 as D (6 bases). Trimming stripped 0 bases from V and 7 bases from J, with 12 bases between. The CDR3 runs 14 residues. CDR1 and CDR2 (germline): SGHTA, FQGNSA. The CDR3 protein is CASSLAGGGSGYTF. The CDR3 bases are TGTGCCAGCAGCTTAGCCGGGGGGGGCTCTGGCTACACCTTC.

V is TRBV5-4 and J is TRBJ1-1, with no clear D. Germline CDR1 is SGHNT and CDR2 is YYREEE (reference sequence). This CDR3 has 14 amino acids. V lost 0 bases and J 2 bases, leaving 8 bases between the germline ends. CDR3 DNA: TGTGCCAGCAGCTTGGGGGGAGCCAACACTGAAGCTTTCTTT. This encodes CASSLGGANTEAFF.

This clone came up a few times. This chain uses TRBV28 with TRBJ1-4; possibly TRBD1 for D (6 bases). The CDR3 consists of 15 residues. Per germline, CDR1 MDHEN and CDR2 SYDVKM. Between the trimmed V and J ends, which lost 6 bases and 4 bases, there was a span of 15 bases. The DNA of the CDR3 is TGTGCCAGCAGCTTAGGGGGGTCCCTTAATGAAAAACTGTTTTTT. The encoded protein is CASSLGGSLNEKLFF. The complete variable domain, with remaining parts taken from reference TRBV28 and TRBJ1-4, reads DVKVTQSSRYLVKRTGEKVFLECVQDMDHENMFWYRQDPGLGLRLIYFSYDVKMKEKGDIPEGYSVSREKKERFSLILESASTNQTSMYLCASSLGGSLNEKLFFGSGTQLSVL.

V is TRBV4-2 and J is TRBJ1-2, with D maybe TRBD1 (6 bases). The CDR3 totals 15 residues. Germline CDR1 and CDR2: LGHNA and YNFKEQ. Deletions cut 0 bases from V and 4 bases from J, with 12 bases between. The CDR3 DNA sequence: TGTGCCAGCAGCCAAGACGGGGACACCGCCTATGGCTACACCTTC. Protein: CASSQDGDTAYGYTF.

J is TRBJ1-5 and V is TRBV7-2; D not resolved. CDR3 length equals 13 residues. V lost 1 base and J lost 5, with 6 bases in between. The germline V gene encodes CDR1 SGHTA and CDR2 FQGNSA. The CDR3, as DNA: TGTGCCAGCAGCTTAGGTCTAGATCAGCCCCAGCATTTT. It is translated as CASSLGLDQPQHF. The variable domain in full, with the rest retrieved from reference TRBV7-2 and TRBJ1-5, is GAGVSQSPSNKVTEKGKDVELRCDPISGHTALYWYRQSLGQGLEFLIYFQGNSAPDKSGLPSDRFSAERTGGSVSTLTIQRTQQEDSAVYLCASSLGLDQPQHFGDGTRLSIL.